The sequence of this T cell receptor (beta chain) was determined in a study of T-cell reconstitution after alpha-beta-depleted transplantation in children. Unique molecular identifiers were incorporated into the prepared TCRbeta library. In TCRdb, the PCR reads were re-called with MiXCR into one record per CDR3 protein. The sample gives some 400,000 distinct CDR3 sequences, approximately 20% of which show up once; less than 4.5% is in the top ten. This clonotype was recorded at least ten times. Germline V gives CDR1 DFQATT, CDR2 SNEGSKA (reference sequence). The CDR3 loop spans 15 amino acids. Trimming removed 6 bases at V and 0 bases at J, with 16 bases between.

The sample in question was PBMCs from the stem cell graft donor, obtained from the stem cell graft. The J gene is TRBJ2-3, the V gene TRBV20-1, with D possibly being TRBD2 (5 bases). The origin of this receptor is a human donor who donated a stem cell graft to a child with acute myeloid leukemia. The CDR3 here is CSAKRKLRSTDTQYF. The CDR3 DNA reads as TGCAGTGCAAAGCGGAAGCTTAGAAGCACAGATACGCAGTATTTT.